What follows is one TCR beta chain and its context. What it recognizes is unknown. This specimen comes from a study of T cells in tuberculosis. As for the study in general: CD1B tetramers identified T cells specific for mycobacterial lipid GMM. Regarding the study as a whole: The TCR-beta difference was not significant; alpha differences partly reflected length.

Time point denoted: new active TB diagnosis, blood taken before or within 7 days of starting treatment. Each clinical donor contributed on average around 100,000 T cells from unsorted cryopreserved PBMC. Trimming at V came to 1 base and at J to 3 bases, leaving 5 bases not matched to a gene. The germline V gene encodes CDR1 MGHRA and CDR2 YSYEKL. The CDR3 runs to 15 residues. Measured with immunoSEQ multiplex PCR; TCRdb has only the in-frame clones, and not every one. The sample includes tens of thousands of clones, roughly 90% of them seen just once. The V and J genes are TRBV4-1 and TRBJ2-5; 7 positions match TRBD2. The sample here was PBMCs, taken at tuberculosis diagnosis. The receptor was derived from an adult with tuberculosis. CDR3 region: CASSQALLAEETQYF. As DNA, the CDR3 is TGCGCCAGCAGCCAAGCTCTCCTAGCGGAAGAGACCCAGTACTTC.